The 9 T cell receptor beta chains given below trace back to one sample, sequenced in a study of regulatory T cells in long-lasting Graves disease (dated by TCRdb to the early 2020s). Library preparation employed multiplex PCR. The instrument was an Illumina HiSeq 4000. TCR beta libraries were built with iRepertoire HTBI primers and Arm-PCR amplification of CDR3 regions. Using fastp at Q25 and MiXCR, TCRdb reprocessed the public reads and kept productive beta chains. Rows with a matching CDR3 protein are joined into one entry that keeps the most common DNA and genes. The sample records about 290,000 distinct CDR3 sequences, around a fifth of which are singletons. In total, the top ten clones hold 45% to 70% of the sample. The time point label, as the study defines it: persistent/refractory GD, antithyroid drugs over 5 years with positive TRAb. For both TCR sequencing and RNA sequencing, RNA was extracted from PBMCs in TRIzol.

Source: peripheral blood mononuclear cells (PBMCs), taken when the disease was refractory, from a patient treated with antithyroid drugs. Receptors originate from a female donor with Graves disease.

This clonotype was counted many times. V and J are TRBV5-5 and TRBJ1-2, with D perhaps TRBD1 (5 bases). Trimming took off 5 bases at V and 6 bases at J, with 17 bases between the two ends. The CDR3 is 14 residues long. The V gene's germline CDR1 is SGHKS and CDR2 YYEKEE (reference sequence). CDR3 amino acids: CASSLLRDRDGYTF. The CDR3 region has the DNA TGTGCCAGCAGTCTTTTAAGGGACCGTGATGGCTACACCTTC.

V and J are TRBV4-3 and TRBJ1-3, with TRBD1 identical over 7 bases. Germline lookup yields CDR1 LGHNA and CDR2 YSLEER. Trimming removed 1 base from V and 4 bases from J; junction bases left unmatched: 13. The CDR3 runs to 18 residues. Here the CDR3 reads CASSQAPMGRGPGNTIYF. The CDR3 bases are TGCGCCAGCAGCCAAGCCCCGATGGGTAGGGGGCCGGGAAACACCATATATTTT.

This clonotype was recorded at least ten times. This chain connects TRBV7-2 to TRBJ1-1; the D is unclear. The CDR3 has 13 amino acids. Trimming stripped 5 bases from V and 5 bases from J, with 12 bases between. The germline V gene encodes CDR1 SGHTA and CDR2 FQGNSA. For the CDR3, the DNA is TGTGCCAGCAGCATCTACTTGGGAACTGAAGCTTTCTTT. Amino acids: CASSIYLGTEAFF.

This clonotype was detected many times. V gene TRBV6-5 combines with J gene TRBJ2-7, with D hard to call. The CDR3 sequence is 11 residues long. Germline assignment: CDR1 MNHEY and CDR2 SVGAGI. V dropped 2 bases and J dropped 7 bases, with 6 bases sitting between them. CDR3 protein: CASSYGQEQYF. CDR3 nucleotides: TGTGCCAGCAGTTACGGGCAAGAGCAGTACTTC.

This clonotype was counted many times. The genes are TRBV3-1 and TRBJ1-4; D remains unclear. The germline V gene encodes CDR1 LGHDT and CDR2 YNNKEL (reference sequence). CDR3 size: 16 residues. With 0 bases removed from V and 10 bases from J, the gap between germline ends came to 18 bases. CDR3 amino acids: CASSQDVPGGVGKLFF. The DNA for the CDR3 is TGTGCCAGCAGCCAAGATGTTCCGGGTGGGGTCGGAAAACTGTTTTTT.

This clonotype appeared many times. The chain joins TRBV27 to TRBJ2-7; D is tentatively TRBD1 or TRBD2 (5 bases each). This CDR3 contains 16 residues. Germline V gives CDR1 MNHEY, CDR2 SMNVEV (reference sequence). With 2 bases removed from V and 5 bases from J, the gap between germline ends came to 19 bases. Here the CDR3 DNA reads TGTGCCAGCAGTTTAGTTAGGGACCCCCTGGGGGACGAGCAGTACTTC. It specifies CASSLVRDPLGDEQYF.

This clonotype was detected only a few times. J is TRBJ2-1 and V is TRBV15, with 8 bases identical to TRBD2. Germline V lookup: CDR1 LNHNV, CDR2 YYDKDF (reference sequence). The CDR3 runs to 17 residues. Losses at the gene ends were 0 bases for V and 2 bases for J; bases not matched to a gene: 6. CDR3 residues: CATSREGAGVPYNEQFF. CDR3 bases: TGTGCCACCAGCAGAGAGGGAGCGGGAGTTCCCTACAATGAGCAGTTCTTC.

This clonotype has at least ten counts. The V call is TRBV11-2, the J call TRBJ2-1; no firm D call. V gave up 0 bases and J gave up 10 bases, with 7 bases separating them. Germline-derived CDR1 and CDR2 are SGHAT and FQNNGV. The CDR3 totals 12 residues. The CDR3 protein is CASSLDRNEQFF. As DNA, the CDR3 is TGTGCCAGCAGCTTAGATCGAAACGAGCAGTTCTTC.

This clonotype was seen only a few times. Here the CDR3 DNA reads TGCAGCGTTGGACAGGAAGAGACCCAGTACTTC. Protein: CSVGQEETQYF. The V and J genes are TRBV29-1 and TRBJ2-5; TRBD1 might be the D (6 bases). Trimming cost V 4 bases and J 3 bases, with 6 bases left between them. Germline CDR1 is SQVTM and CDR2 is ANQGSEA. The CDR3 sequence is 11 residues long.